This entry concerns a single T cell receptor (beta chain). This clone appeared once. Its binding antigen is unknown. Nothing much larger sits one base from this clone, and base qualities are not available. V was cut back by 3 bases and J by 8 bases, leaving a gap of 17 bases between them. The germline V gene gives CDR1 as SQVTM and CDR2 as ANQGSEA. The CDR3 runs 15 amino acids, cysteine and phenylalanine included. The sequence is cut down to CDR3 DNA, 45 bases in frame from base 1. The data are from a study of cytomegalovirus exposure and HLA in healthy donors (dated by TCRdb to about 2017). With respect to the entire study: In an earlier analysis of several hundred of the donors, about 270 Gb of sequence data and 95 million to 130 million unique TCR beta sequences from some 170 million T cells were reported. An early release covering around 630 HLA-typed donors comprised 250 to 350 gigabases of sequencing data and around 86 million unique TCR sequences. Of the 300 to 500 genotyped donors, 81% were placed in the genetic ancestry cluster associated with self-reported Caucasian donors. The study was designed to test whether signatures of past pathogen exposure could be identified by cataloging public T cell receptors. The study profiled the T cell repertoires of some 610 subjects by immunosequencing and related them to cytomegalovirus serostatus. Besides the first cohort of approximately 670 subjects, a separate validation cohort made up of 120 different subjects was used. To predict cytomegalovirus infection status, the study combined high-throughput TCR immunosequencing, statistical association of individual TCRs with disease status, and machine learning. A later analysis re-examined previously published TCR beta repertoires from roughly 720 donors and added high-resolution HLA genotyping to investigate patterns of TCR occurrence. The later analysis used no new phenotypic data to find candidate immune exposures, relying instead on TCR beta sequences and their occurrence across donors. An earlier analysis of some 600 of the donors applied high-throughput TCR beta sequencing to assess whether each TCR beta V gene segment acted as functional or pseudogenic. Donor age, sex, ethnicity and CMV serostatus were collected together with the repertoire data. A later genetic analysis used genome-wide SNP genotypes for about 65% of the roughly 700 donors, treating that subset as a discovery cohort. Every repertoire in the discovery cohort had been generated on one and the same sequencing platform. HLA typing covered class I and class II loci at four-digit resolution. Typing coverage varied by locus: roughly 629-630 donors for A, B, C, DRB1 and DQB1; roughly 510 for DQA1; over 600 for DPA1; more than 450 for DPB1. Five DR-DQ haplotypes were treated as single units for association and clustering because of strong linkage in the cohort. On average, roughly 250,000 unique TCR beta nucleotide sequences were sequenced per donor among several hundred genotyped donors of the cohort, with around 19% of those sequences being non-productive. The paper's findings and limits, for the study overall: A later genetic analysis reported fewer N-insertions in productive TCRs among donors in an Asian-associated ancestry cluster than the approximately 670-donor mean. In an earlier analysis of about 550 of the donors, most TCR beta V segments were observed in productive rearrangements about 87% or about 30% of the time, broadly matching IMGT annotations. CMV serostatus was the only immune exposure information available for the cohort. A total of roughly 160 TCR beta chains were listed by the study as associated with cytomegalovirus. Correlated functional status among segregating V segments might reflect linkage disequilibrium, but an unknown experimental factor could not be ruled out. In both the original and validation cohorts, the classifier was reported to diagnose cytomegalovirus status with high specificity and sensitivity. The earlier analysis of about 600 of the donors excluded seventeen rarely observed V segments, including chromosome 9 orphons, because counts were too low. An association between a missense DCLRE1C variant and V-gene and J-gene trimming of TCR beta chains was found in a later genetic analysis and replicated in an independent cohort. In a later analysis, HLA-associated TCR beta chains showed more clonal expansion and lower generation probabilities than non-associated chains that were equally common. Because HLA typing was unavailable for some donors at each locus, only the typed subset was used in association tests. In this cohort, only TCR beta chains were sequenced, and detectable features were limited by the absence of alpha or paired-chain data. Specific HLA alleles were associated with some 15,000 TCR beta sequences at a false discovery rate of 0.05 in a later analysis. A further reported finding was that TCR beta sequences accurately predicted the HLA-A and HLA-B alleles for most subjects in the first cohort. When HLA alleles, especially DR and DQ, strongly co-occurred, TCR associations were difficult to assign to individual alleles. In vitro tests confirmed that a few of the cytomegalovirus-associated TCR beta chains recognize cytomegalovirus antigens. Sequencing depth was assumed to be roughly uniform across donors in the presence/absence analyses, though that assumption may not hold. Across donors, most TCR sequences were observed very rarely, whereas some public TCRs were present in many individuals. Some IMGT-functional V segments, including TRBV6-2 and TRBV6-3, could not be told apart with the 87-base-pair reads, so those segments were excluded. The sequencing pipeline was judged likely to have produced a cluster of highly shared sequence variants as a technical artifact. It was suggested by the authors that the approach could potentially be generalized to other disease states and immunological phenotypes. In a later analysis, TCR association rates were found to vary across HLA loci, with the most associated TCRs seen for DRB1 alleles and the fewest for HLA-C alleles. In a later analysis, most CMV-associated TCR beta chains were found to appear HLA-restricted, with HLA associations seemingly driven largely by CMV exposure. A later analysis reported that several top co-occurrence clusters appeared linked to parvovirus B19, influenza, CMV and Epstein-Barr virus.

Libraries came from the immunoSEQ multiplex PCR assay. A mixture of 60 forward primers for TCR Vbeta segments and 13 reverse primers for TCR Jbeta segments was used in the multiplex PCR. Amplification of the CDR3 region of rearranged TCR beta genes was performed with a multiplex PCR assay on genomic DNA. The amplified TCR beta libraries were sequenced on the Illumina HiSeq System as 87-base-pair reads. The authors' pipeline ran thus. A later analysis counted tens of millions of unique TCR beta chains across the 666 repertoires, and around 12 million of these chains were shared by at least two donors. To remove PCR and sequencing errors, raw reads were error-corrected and collapsed into unique sequences using a nearest-neighbor algorithm that merged closely related sequences. Alignment of CDR3 sequences to IMGT reference sequences was used to assign V, D and J gene segments. For a sequence to be retained, at least a six-nucleotide match to both a V gene segment and a J gene segment was required. A rearrangement counted as productive if the CDR3 had no stop codons and remained in frame with V and J, and every other rearrangement counted as non-productive. CDR3 was defined according to IMGT convention as the region running from the second conserved V-encoded cysteine to the conserved J-encoded phenylalanine. Sequences without an unambiguous match to a single V gene segment were excluded from the earlier analysis of about 600 of the donors. In an earlier analysis of approximately 590 of the donors, a V segment was called functional when productive rearrangements were above 56.7%, and segregating when the standard deviation between donors exceeded 5%. To diagnose cytomegalovirus status from the catalog of TCR beta chain sequences, a statistical classification framework was built. V and J gene assignment, in a later analysis, came from comparing TCR nucleotide sequences with IMGT/GENE-DB human TR gene sequences. The TCRdist pipeline was used in a later analysis to assign CDR3 sequences and most-parsimonious VDJ recombination scenarios. In a later analysis, every TCR beta chain was defined by the combination of its CDR3 amino acid sequence and its V-gene family, and reads without a unique V-gene family were dropped. A later analysis removed 550 to 650 highly shared, low-generation-probability nucleotide sequences to deal with suspected cross-contamination and a sequencing artifact. A later analysis calculated a clonal expansion index for each public chain from normalized within-repertoire ranks of inferred template counts. A later analysis computed generation probabilities with a VDJ recombination model fitted to out-of-frame rearrangements, and checked the results against IGoR. A later analysis scored TCR-TCR, TCR-HLA and TCR-CMV co-occurrence with hypergeometric tests, applying a repertoire-size bias correction to TCR pairs. A later analysis estimated false discovery rates by permuting HLA or CMV assignments 20 times. A later analysis grouped co-occurring TCRs with DBSCAN, adding TCRdist sequence similarity when clustering within HLA-allele-positive subsets. For co-occurrence clustering, repertoires with fewer than 30,000 or more than 120,000 public chains were excluded, along with 4 to 6 repertoires with anomalous nucleotide sharing. This immuneACCESS table, as held by TCRdb, lists in-frame sequences with V and J called but not all clones. Of the missing ones, under half trace to an unresolved V gene in checked studies; the others have no known cause. The V and J calls and the clone size are those of that table, but D and trimming were determined from the DNA. The sample records 40,000 to 55,000 clones, around 72% of which are singletons. The ten biggest clones cover around 3.5% of the sample.

In total, around 600 healthy bone marrow donors made up the cohort. At the time of sampling, all cohort members were nominally healthy, though unrecorded immune exposures were likely present. The donor tested CMV seronegative and was one of the 352 seronegative cohort members. Each donor provided a peripheral blood sample, and peripheral blood mononuclear cells were used for TCR beta sequencing. Genomic DNA extraction from the blood cell samples was performed with the Qiagen DNeasy Blood Extraction Kit. The sequence came from a woman under 40 in good health and CMV-seronegative. The chain is assembled from TRBV29-1 and TRBJ1-6, with the D gene too uncertain to name. What was sequenced was PBMCs. The CDR3 region: CSVDSTEQRDSPLHF. In nucleotide form, the sequence is TGCAGCGTTGATTCGACGGAACAGAGGGATTCACCCCTCCACTTT.